This T cell receptor (beta chain) was captured by sequencing in a study of T cells in Graves' hyperthyroidism and ophthalmopathy. Across the whole study: Any treatment followed the collection of peripheral blood at initial diagnosis. Overall study results and limits: Ophthalmopathy cases were set apart from stable hyperthyroidism by a 13 V-J model.

This clonotype has a handful of counts. The target antigen is unknown. Absent ophthalmopathy progression within 18 months defined stable Graves' hyperthyroidism. PBMCs were obtained from about 10 ml fresh peripheral blood. Germline values: CDR1 SEHNR, CDR2 FQNEAQ (reference sequence). The V end was cut by 5 bases, the J end by 8 bases, with 12 bases between. The CDR3 has 13 amino acids. TCR beta CDR3 sequences were amplified from RNA transcripts. HTBI primers drove first-round RT-PCR of the TCR CDR3. TCRdb passed the multiplex PCR reads through MiXCR, listing each CDR3 protein once. The sample lists 800,000 or so distinct CDR3 sequences, around 38% occurring once.

The TCR was taken from a man between 18 and 29 years old with Graves' hyperthyroidism. Sample: blood. The rearrangement joins TRBV7-9 to TRBJ1-4; unclear D gene. CDR3 sequence (DNA): TGTGCCAGCAGCGGTGATCCGAAGGAAAAACTGTTTTTT. Amino acid sequence: CASSGDPKEKLFF.